The entry below gives a single T cell receptor beta chain sequence along with its context. Its antigen is still unknown. The data are from a study of graft-versus-host responses after intestinal transplantation. Study at large: Transplantation in recipients was multivisceral, liver-intestinal, or isolated intestinal. Recipients across the board were started on anti-thymocyte globulin induction, then kept on tacrolimus and steroids for around three years. Study-wide results and caveats: Investigators detected GvH clones in recipient marrow, with some emerging earlier in ileum or blood.

The CDR3 is 13 amino acids. Germline CDR1 reads GTSNPN; CDR2 reads SVGIG (reference sequence). V was cut by 8 bases and J by 4 bases, with 18 bases left in between. Assay used: immunoSEQ multiplex PCR; TCRdb lists only in-frame clones, some missing. Among 90,000 to 150,000 clones listed, about 93% were seen once. This sequence originates from a human donor who received an intestinal transplant. The specimen comprised unstimulated CD4+ T cells sorted from spleen or lymph node cells, sampled before intestinal transplant. This chain uses TRBV30 with TRBJ2-7; D remains unclear. CDR3 protein: CAGGLWTSYEQYF. The CDR3 DNA reads as TGTGCCGGTGGGTTATGGACCAGTTACGAGCAGTACTTC.